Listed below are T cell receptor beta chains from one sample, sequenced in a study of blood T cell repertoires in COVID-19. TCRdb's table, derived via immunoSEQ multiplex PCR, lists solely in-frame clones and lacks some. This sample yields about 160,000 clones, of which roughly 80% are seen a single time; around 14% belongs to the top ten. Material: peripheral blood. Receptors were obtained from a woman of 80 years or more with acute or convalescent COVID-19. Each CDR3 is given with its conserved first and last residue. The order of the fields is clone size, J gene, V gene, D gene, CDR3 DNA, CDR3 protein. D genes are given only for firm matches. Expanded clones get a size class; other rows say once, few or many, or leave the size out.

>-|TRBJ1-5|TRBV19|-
TGTGCCAGTACAACAGGGTATCAGCCCCAGCATTTT
CASTTGYQPQHF
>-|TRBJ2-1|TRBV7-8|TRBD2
TGTGCCAGCAGCCCAGGGACTAGCGGGCTTAGCTCCTACAATGAGCAGTTCTTC
CASSPGTSGLSSYNEQFF
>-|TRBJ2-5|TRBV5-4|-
TGTGCCAGCAGCTTGAGGAGAACCAAAGAAGACCAGTACTTC
CASSLRRTKEDQYF
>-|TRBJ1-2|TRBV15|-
TGTGCCACCAGCAGCAAAAATCAGGGGAACTATGGCTACACCTTC
CATSSKNQGNYGYTF
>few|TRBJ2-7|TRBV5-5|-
TGTGCCAGCAGCCGGAGACAGGTCCGCGAACCCTACGAGCAGTACTTC
CASSRRQVREPYEQYF
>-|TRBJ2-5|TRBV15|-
TGTGCCACCAGCAGAGGTGGGGGCCTCAGGGGTGGGGTGACCCAGTACTTC
CATSRGGGLRGGVTQYF
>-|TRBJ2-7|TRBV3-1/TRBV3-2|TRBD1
TGTGCCAGCAGCAGATCGGGACAGGCCGGAAAGGGCGAGCAGTACTTC
CASSRSGQAGKGEQYF
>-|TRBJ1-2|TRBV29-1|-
TGCAGCGCTGTCGGTGGTGGAGGCTATGGCTACACCTTC
CSAVGGGGYGYTF
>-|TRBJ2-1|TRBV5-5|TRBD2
TGTGCCAGCAGCTTGGCCCAGCGGGAGCGACCCTACAATGAGCAGTTCTTC
CASSLAQRERPYNEQFF
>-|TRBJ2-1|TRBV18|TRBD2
TGTGCCAGCTCACCCGTTAGCGGGAGGGGGGAGCAGTTCTTC
CASSPVSGRGEQFF
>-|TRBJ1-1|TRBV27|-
TGTGCCAGCAGTACACAGGGAAGGGACACTGAAGCTTTCTTT
CASSTQGRDTEAFF
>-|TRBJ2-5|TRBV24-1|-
TGTGCCACCAGTGATGCAGGCCTCCAAGAGACCCAGTACTTC
CATSDAGLQETQYF
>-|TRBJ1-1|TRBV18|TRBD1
TGTGCCAGCTCAGGGACAGGGGAAACTGAAGCTTTCTTT
CASSGTGETEAFF
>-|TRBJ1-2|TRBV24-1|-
TGTGCCACCAGTGATCTGGAGATCTATGGCTACACCTTC
CATSDLEIYGYTF
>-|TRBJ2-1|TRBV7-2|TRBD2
TGTGCCAGCAGCTTACAAGGGGCGGGGGTTTCAATCAATGAGCAGTTCTTC
CASSLQGAGVSINEQFF
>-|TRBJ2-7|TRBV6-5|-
TGTGCCAGCAGGCGGGGGGGACAGGGGCTGTACGAGCAGTACTTC
CASRRGGQGLYEQYF
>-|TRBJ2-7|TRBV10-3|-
TGTGCCATCAGTGACCTGACAGGAAGATCCTACGAGCAGTACTTC
CAISDLTGRSYEQYF
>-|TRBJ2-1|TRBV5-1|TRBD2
TGCGCCAGCAGCTTATCCCCCGGGGGGAATGAGCAGTTCTTC
CASSLSPGGNEQFF
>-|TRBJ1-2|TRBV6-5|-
TGTGCCAGCAGCGTAGACAGAAACTATGGCTACACCTTC
CASSVDRNYGYTF
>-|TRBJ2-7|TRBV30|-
TGTGCCTCCTCGAAGGGGTACGAGCAGTACTTC
CASSKGYEQYF
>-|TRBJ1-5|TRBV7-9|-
TGTGCCAGCAGCCCCGCAGGGAGCAATCAGCCCCAGCATTTT
CASSPAGSNQPQHF
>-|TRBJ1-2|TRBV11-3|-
TGTGCCAGCAGACAGACCCGCTGCTATGGCTACACCTTC
CASRQTRCYGYTF
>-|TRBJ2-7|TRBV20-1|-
TGCAGTGCTGCCCGGGACTACGAGCAGTACTTC
CSAARDYEQYF
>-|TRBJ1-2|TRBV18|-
TGTGCCAGCTCACCATGGGAGGGATATGGCTACACCTTC
CASSPWEGYGYTF
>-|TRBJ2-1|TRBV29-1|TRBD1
TGCAGCGTTGACGACAGGGGGAGCTACAATGAGCAGTTCTTC
CSVDDRGSYNEQFF
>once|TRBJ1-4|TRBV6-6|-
TGTGCCAGCAGTCCACCGCAGGGGAGGGAGGTGGAAAAACTGTTTTTT
CASSPPQGREVEKLFF
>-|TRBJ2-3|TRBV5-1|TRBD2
TGCGCCAGCAGCTTGACTGGACTAGGCACAGATACGCAGTATTTT
CASSLTGLGTDTQYF
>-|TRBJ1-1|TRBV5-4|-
TGTGCCAGCAGCTTCGGACTGATGAACACTGAAGCTTTCTTT
CASSFGLMNTEAFF
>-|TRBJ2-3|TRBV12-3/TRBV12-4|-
TGTGCCAGCAGTTTCGGTAGCACAGATACGCAGTATTTT
CASSFGSTDTQYF
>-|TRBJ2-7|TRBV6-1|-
TGTGCCAGCAGTGAAGCTGGCCGCTCCTACGAGCAGTACTTC
CASSEAGRSYEQYF
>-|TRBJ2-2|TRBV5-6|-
TGTGCCAGCAGCTTGGGGACACTGAACACCGGGGAGCTGTTTTTT
CASSLGTLNTGELFF
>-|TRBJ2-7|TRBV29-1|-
TGCAGCGTTGAAGCACAGGGCCTATACGAGCAGTACTTC
CSVEAQGLYEQYF
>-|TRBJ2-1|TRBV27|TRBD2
TGTGCCAGCAGTTTATATGGGACTAGCGGGGCCTGGGAGCAGTTCTTC
CASSLYGTSGAWEQFF
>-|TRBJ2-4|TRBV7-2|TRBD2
TGTGCCAGCAGCTCCGGGACTAGCGGGGGGCAGGGCATTCAGTACTTC
CASSSGTSGGQGIQYF
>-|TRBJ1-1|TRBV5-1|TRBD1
TGCGCCAGCAGCTCGGACAGGGCGAACACTGAAGCTTTCTTT
CASSSDRANTEAFF